The present entry profiles one T cell receptor beta chain with its context. Genomic DNA of each subset was evenly split across several immunoSEQ plates. Clones were sequenced by immunoSEQ multiplex PCR, and TCRdb holds only the in-frame ones, with some missing. Found here are roughly 2.6 million clones, approximately 92% of them singletons; the top ten hold around 0.15%. The CDR3 is 16 residues long. V lost 1 base, J lost 5 bases, and 17 bases lay in between. Germline values: CDR1 SGHVS, CDR2 FQNEAQ. Donors had no recently reported acute infections or vaccinations and were HIV-negative. These data come from a study of shared clonotypes between healthy human individuals. At the level of the study: A few men and a couple of women, aged 18 to 49, were donors.

This chain links TRBV7-8 with TRBJ2-5, with D perhaps TRBD1 or TRBD2 (5 bases each). The TCR sequence derives from a man aged 18 to 29 in good health. The sample was naive CD4+ T cells sorted from blood. As to subset: CD45RA+ positively selected. As DNA, the CDR3 is TGTGCCAGCAGCTTAGTCCAGGGAGTAATGGGGGAGACCCAGTACTTC. Translating it yields CASSLVQGVMGETQYF. The whole variable domain, filled in from reference TRBV7-8 and TRBJ2-5, reads GAGVSQSPRYKVAKRGQDVALRCDPISGHVSLFWYQQALGQGPEFLTYFQNEAQLDKSGLPSDRFFAERPEGSVSTLKIQRTQQEDSAVYLCASSLVQGVMGETQYFGPGTRLLVL.